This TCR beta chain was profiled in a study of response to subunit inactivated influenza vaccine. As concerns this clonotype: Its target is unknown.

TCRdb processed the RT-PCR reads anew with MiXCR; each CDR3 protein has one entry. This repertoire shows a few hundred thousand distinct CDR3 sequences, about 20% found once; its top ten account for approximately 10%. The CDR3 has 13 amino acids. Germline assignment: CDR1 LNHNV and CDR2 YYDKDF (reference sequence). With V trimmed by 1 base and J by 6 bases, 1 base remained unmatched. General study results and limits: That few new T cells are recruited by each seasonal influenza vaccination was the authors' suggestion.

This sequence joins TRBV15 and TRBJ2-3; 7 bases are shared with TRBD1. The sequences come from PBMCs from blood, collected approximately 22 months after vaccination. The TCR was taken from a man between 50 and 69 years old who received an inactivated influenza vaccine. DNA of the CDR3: TGTGCCACCAGCAGAGGACAGGGTGATACGCAGTATTTT. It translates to CATSRGQGDTQYF. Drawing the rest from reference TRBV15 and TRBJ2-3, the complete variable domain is DAMVIQNPRYQVTQFGKPVTLSCSQTLNHNVMYWYQQKSSQAPKLLFHYYDKDFNNEADTPDNFQSRRPNTSFCFLDIRSPGLGDTAMYLCATSRGQGDTQYFGPGTRLTVL.